These 28 T cell receptor beta chains came from one sample sequenced in a study of Graves' ophthalmopathy and Graves' hyperthyroidism. RNA transcripts were the source from which TCR beta CDR3 regions were amplified. An initial RT-PCR round employing HTBI primers preceded a second-round multiplex PCR. TCRdb recomputed calls from the multiplex PCR reads with MiXCR, one row per CDR3 protein. The table records 620,000 or so distinct CDR3 sequences, 20% to 25% of them present only once. The sample was peripheral blood. These receptors all stem from a woman aged 18 to 35 with stable Graves' hyperthyroidism. Some clones in this sample may be carry-over from other donors' samples.

This clonotype was counted at least ten times. The chain carries TRBV19 and TRBJ2-2; D is unclear. V lost 9 bases and J 0 bases, leaving 8 bases between the germline ends. The CDR3 is 13 residues long. CDR1 is LNHDA and CDR2 is SQIVND in the germline V gene (reference sequence). This CDR3 reads CASVRANTGELFF. The DNA for the CDR3 is TGTGCCAGCGTAAGGGCGAACACCGGGGAGCTGTTTTTT.

This clonotype was counted at least ten times. The CDR3 nucleotides are TGTGCCAGCAGTTCCCAGGTTTCCTACGAGCAGTACTTC. Protein product: CASSSQVSYEQYF. The gene calls are TRBV28 and TRBJ2-7; D is undetermined. The V end was cut by 4 bases, the J end by 1 base, with 8 bases between. This CDR3 region has 13 residues. Germline V gives CDR1 MDHEN, CDR2 SYDVKM.

This clonotype has at least ten counts. The genes are TRBV19 and TRBJ1-1, with TRBD1 as a possible D gene (5 bases). Between the trimmed V and J ends, which lost 9 bases and 8 bases, there was a span of 16 bases. CDR3 length: 12 amino acids. In germline, CDR1 is LNHDA, CDR2 SQIVND (reference sequence). CDR3 amino acids: CASRTFDREAFF. CDR3 DNA: TGTGCCAGCAGGACATTTGATCGAGAAGCTTTCTTT.

This clonotype was found many times. The chain uses TRBV12-3 or TRBV12-4 and TRBJ1-2; the match to TRBD1 covers 7 bases. The CDR3 is 15 amino acids. V dropped 8 bases and J dropped 2; count of bases not matched to a gene: 11. The DNA for the CDR3 is TGTGCCAGCTTCCCGGGGGACAGAGAGAACTATGGCTACACCTTC. This translates into CASFPGDRENYGYTF.

The chain has TRBV27 and TRBJ2-7; D possibly corresponds to TRBD2 (6 bases). The CDR3 contains 14 residues. The V end was cut by 0 bases, the J end by 3 bases, with 9 bases between. The germline gives CDR1 MNHEY, CDR2 SMNVEV (reference sequence). The CDR3 reads CASSLSWGDYEQYF. CDR3 in DNA: TGTGCCAGCAGTTTATCGTGGGGGGACTACGAGCAGTACTTC.

Remarks on this clonotype: An end of the junction does not agree with germline; a read error may underlie this. This chain connects TRBV7-9 to TRBJ1-6; TRBD1 might be the D (6 bases). The CDR3 is made up of 16 amino acids. Per germline, CDR1 SEHNR and CDR2 FQNEAQ (reference sequence). The DNA for the CDR3 is TGTGCCAGCAGCGCCCAATGGGGGGCCAATAATTCACCCCCCCACTTT. Protein: CASSAQWGANNSPPHF.

This clonotype was found many times. CDR3 sequence: CASSALEAFF. In nucleotides, the CDR3 is TGTGCCAGCAGCGCGCTTGAAGCTTTCTTT. The V gene is TRBV2, the J gene TRBJ1-1; D is unclear. Trimming stripped 6 bases from V and 7 bases from J, with 6 bases between. The CDR3 loop spans 10 amino acids. Germline V gene sequence: CDR1 SNHLY, CDR2 FYNNEI.

In this sample, this clonotype turned up a few times. V and J are TRBV30 and TRBJ2-2; possibly TRBD2 for D (6 bases). V was cut by 3 bases and J by 8 bases, with 13 bases left in between. Germline lookup yields CDR1 GTSNPN and CDR2 SVGIG (reference sequence). This CDR3 is built from 13 residues. CDR3 bases: TGTGCCTGGAGCTTCGGGAGAGAAGGGGAGCTGTTTTTT. It specifies CAWSFGREGELFF. The whole variable domain, filled in from reference TRBV30 and TRBJ2-2, reads SQTIHQWPATLVQPVGSPLSLECTVEGTSNPNLYWYRQAAGRGLQLLFYSVGIGQISSEVPQNLSASRPQDRQFILSSKKLLLSDSGFYLCAWSFGREGELFFGEGSRLTVL.

At least ten counts were recorded for this clonotype. The rearrangement uses TRBV12-3 or TRBV12-4 and TRBJ2-2, with a tentative D call TRBD2 (5 bases). The V gene lost 7 bases and the J gene lost 10 bases, with 13 bases spanning the gap. This CDR3 has 12 amino acids. The CDR3 DNA follows: TGTGCCAGCAAGGAGCGGTCCGTGGAGCTGTTTTTT. This sequence encodes CASKERSVELFF.

V is TRBV30 and J is TRBJ1-1; a possible D gene is TRBD1 (5 bases). The germline V gene encodes CDR1 GTSNPN and CDR2 SVGIG (reference sequence). The CDR3 length is 13 residues. V lost 5 bases and J 2 bases, leaving 12 bases between the germline ends. The CDR3 region is CAWARDYNTEAFF. The CDR3 nucleotides are TGTGCCTGGGCCAGGGACTACAACACTGAAGCTTTCTTT.

Only a few counts were recorded for this clonotype. The V gene is TRBV12-3 or TRBV12-4, the J gene TRBJ1-1; D might be TRBD1 (5 bases). The V and J ends lost 1 base and 11 bases respectively, with 14 bases between them. The CDR3 length is 13 residues. The CDR3 bases are TGTGCCAGCAGTTTAGGGACATTAAATCGGGCTTTCTTT. It codes for CASSLGTLNRAFF.

This clonotype was seen many times. This chain links TRBV7-8 with TRBJ1-3; 11 bases map to TRBD1. CDR1 and CDR2 from the germline V gene are SGHVS and FQNEAQ. The CDR3 has 17 residues. V shed 5 bases, J shed 0 bases, and the junction held 6 bases outside the gene matches. CDR3 nucleotide sequence: TGTGCCAGCAGCAATCCCGGGACAGGGGGCTCTGGAAACACCATATATTTT. Its translation is CASSNPGTGGSGNTIYF.

The CDR3 nucleotides read TGTGCCACCAGGGGGACAGGCCCTGAAGCTTTCTTT. Protein sequence: CATRGTGPEAFF. The chain is built from TRBV24-1 and TRBJ1-1; 8 bases match TRBD1. V lost 7 bases and J lost 6; bases outside the gene matches: 3. CDR1 and CDR2 (germline): KGHDR, SFDVKD. This CDR3 is built from 12 residues.

This clonotype has ten or more counts. J is TRBJ2-7 and V is TRBV12-3 or TRBV12-4, with D perhaps matching TRBD1 or TRBD2 (5 bases each). V dropped 4 bases and J dropped 6 bases, with 13 bases sitting between them. The CDR3 spans 13 residues. CDR3 DNA sequence: TGTGCCAGCAGTTACGTGGTTGGGGGCGAGCAGTACTTC. Protein: CASSYVVGGEQYF.

In its sample, this clonotype was seen many times. The rearrangement joins TRBV28 to TRBJ1-2; D is perhaps TRBD1 (5 bases). CDR3 length: 12 amino acids. V dropped 8 bases and J dropped 7 bases, with 14 bases sitting between them. CDR1 and CDR2 (germline): MDHEN, SYDVKM. The CDR3 loop is CASRGGGSGYTF. The CDR3 nucleotides are TGTGCCAGCCGTGGGGGGGGGTCTGGCTACACCTTC.

The chain couples TRBV5-1 to TRBJ2-5, with unresolved D. Germline CDR1 SGHRS, CDR2 YFSETQ. V was shortened by 3 bases and J by 5 bases, with 23 bases between the two germline ends. The CDR3 totals 17 residues. CDR3 protein: CASSSVPQGLWVETQYF. The DNA of the CDR3 is TGCGCCAGCAGCTCTGTTCCGCAAGGCCTCTGGGTGGAGACCCAGTACTTC. Full variable domain (outside the CDR3, taken from reference TRBV5-1 and TRBJ2-5): KAGVTQTPRYLIKTRGQQVTLSCSPISGHRSVSWYQQTPGQGLQFLFEYFSETQRNKGNFPGRFSGRQFSNSRSEMNVSTLELGDSALYLCASSSVPQGLWVETQYFGPGTRLLVL.

The chain has TRBV6-5 and TRBJ2-7; D may be TRBD2 (5 bases). Germline assignment: CDR1 MNHEY and CDR2 SVGAGI. The CDR3 is made up of 13 amino acids. V was trimmed by 4 bases and J by 0 bases, leaving 7 bases between them. CDR3 protein: CASSWTFSYEQYF. The CDR3 coding sequence is TGTGCCAGCAGTTGGACTTTCTCCTACGAGCAGTACTTC.

This clonotype was counted many times. The chain links TRBV7-8 to TRBJ2-7; D gene ambiguous. The V gene lost 1 base and the J gene lost 3 bases, with 10 bases spanning the gap. In germline, CDR1 is SGHVS, CDR2 FQNEAQ. This CDR3 is built from 14 residues. CDR3 residues: CASSLGIGIYEQYF. In DNA form, the CDR3 reads TGTGCCAGCAGCTTAGGTATAGGGATCTACGAGCAGTACTTC.

In its sample, this clonotype was seen a few times. The CDR3 coding sequence is TGTGCCATCAGTGAGGACAGGGTATGGGAGCAGTACTTC. Amino acid sequence: CAISEDRVWEQYF. The V gene is TRBV10-3, the J gene TRBJ2-7, with TRBD1 identical over 7 bases. The ends lost 2 bases at V and 7 bases at J; junction bases unmatched: 5. The length of the CDR3 is 13 residues. Germline CDR1 is ENHRY and CDR2 is SYGVKD.

The chain couples TRBV6-1 to TRBJ1-2; 12 nucleotides match TRBD1. CDR1 and CDR2 from the germline V gene are MNHNS and SASEGT. V lost 3 bases to trimming and J lost 7 bases; unmatched junction nucleotides: 9. The CDR3 runs to 16 residues. The CDR3: CASSDRTGTGGFGYTF. CDR3 in DNA: TGTGCCAGCAGTGACCGGACCGGGACAGGGGGCTTTGGCTACACCTTC.

Many counts were recorded for this clonotype. The CDR3 DNA reads as TGTGCCAGCAGTGATGGAGCTTTTGCGTACCAAGAGACCCAGTACTTC. Its protein is CASSDGAFAYQETQYF. The chain carries TRBV6-1 and TRBJ2-5; D gene uncertain. The V end lost 3 bases, the J end lost 0 bases, and 14 bases lay between the germline ends. Germline lookup yields CDR1 MNHNS and CDR2 SASEGT. This CDR3 region has 16 residues.

This clonotype was observed at least ten times. V and J are TRBV5-1 and TRBJ2-2; 7 bases map to TRBD1. The junction had 6 bases not matched to a gene; V was cut back by 0 bases and J by 4 bases. This CDR3 is built from 16 residues. Germline loops: CDR1 SGHRS, CDR2 YFSETQ. CDR3 DNA sequence: TGCGCCAGCAGCTTGGGACAGGGCGAGGGCACCGGGGAGCTGTTTTTT. Translation gives CASSLGQGEGTGELFF. The variable domain in full, with the rest retrieved from reference TRBV5-1 and TRBJ2-2, is KAGVTQTPRYLIKTRGQQVTLSCSPISGHRSVSWYQQTPGQGLQFLFEYFSETQRNKGNFPGRFSGRQFSNSRSEMNVSTLELGDSALYLCASSLGQGEGTGELFFGEGSRLTVL.

This clonotype came up many times. The chain employs TRBV7-9 and TRBJ2-7; 9 positions match TRBD1. The V segment lost 3 bases and the J segment 4 bases; nucleotides outside the gene matches: 7. From germline, CDR1 is SEHNR and CDR2 FQNEAQ (reference sequence). The CDR3 totals 15 residues. This CDR3 is CASSFWDRARYEQYF. The CDR3 region has the DNA TGTGCCAGCAGCTTTTGGGACAGGGCAAGGTACGAGCAGTACTTC.

The chain joins TRBV27 to TRBJ2-7; 11 bases fit TRBD1. Germline CDR1 MNHEY, CDR2 SMNVEV (reference sequence). V was pared by 4 bases and J by 5 bases, with 7 bases of the junction left unmatched. The CDR3 extends over 15 amino acids. The CDR3: CASSSRTGGGNEQYF. The CDR3 region has the DNA TGTGCCAGCAGTTCCAGGACAGGGGGCGGAAACGAGCAGTACTTC.

This clonotype has a count of ten or more. This chain connects TRBV9 to TRBJ1-2; 9 positions match TRBD1. V lost 4 bases and J lost 4; bases outside the gene matches: 11. CDR1 and CDR2 (germline): SGDLS, YYNGEE. The CDR3 has 16 residues. This CDR3 is CASSTRGGQGTYGYTF. As DNA, the CDR3 is TGTGCCAGCAGCACCCGAGGGGGACAGGGAACCTATGGCTACACCTTC.

This clonotype was observed at least ten times. The V and J genes are TRBV28 and TRBJ1-1; no definite D call. Between the trimmed V and J ends, which lost 6 bases and 4 bases, there was a span of 18 bases. This CDR3 contains 15 residues. Germline-derived CDR1 and CDR2 are MDHEN and SYDVKM. The CDR3 DNA is TGTGCCAGCAGCTCCTCGGTGAAGGAGTTCACTGAAGCTTTCTTT. Protein sequence: CASSSSVKEFTEAFF.

This clonotype was found a few times. The genes are TRBV12-3 or TRBV12-4 and TRBJ2-7; D may be TRBD1 (5 bases). V was clipped by 4 bases and J by 4 bases, with 11 bases between them. The CDR3 runs to 13 residues. The CDR3 sequence is CASSSADRYEQYF. CDR3 DNA: TGTGCCAGCAGTTCGGCTGACAGATACGAGCAGTACTTC.

There are many counts of this clonotype. This rearrangement joins TRBV7-9 to TRBJ2-5, with D perhaps TRBD1 or TRBD2 (5 bases each). Germline V gene lookup returns CDR1 SEHNR and CDR2 FQNEAQ (reference sequence). The CDR3 runs to 14 residues. Trimming cost V 5 bases and J 4 bases, with 14 bases left between them. The CDR3, as DNA: TGTGCCAGCAGCGGGGGACCCTACAGAGAGACCCAGTACTTC. Protein product: CASSGGPYRETQYF.